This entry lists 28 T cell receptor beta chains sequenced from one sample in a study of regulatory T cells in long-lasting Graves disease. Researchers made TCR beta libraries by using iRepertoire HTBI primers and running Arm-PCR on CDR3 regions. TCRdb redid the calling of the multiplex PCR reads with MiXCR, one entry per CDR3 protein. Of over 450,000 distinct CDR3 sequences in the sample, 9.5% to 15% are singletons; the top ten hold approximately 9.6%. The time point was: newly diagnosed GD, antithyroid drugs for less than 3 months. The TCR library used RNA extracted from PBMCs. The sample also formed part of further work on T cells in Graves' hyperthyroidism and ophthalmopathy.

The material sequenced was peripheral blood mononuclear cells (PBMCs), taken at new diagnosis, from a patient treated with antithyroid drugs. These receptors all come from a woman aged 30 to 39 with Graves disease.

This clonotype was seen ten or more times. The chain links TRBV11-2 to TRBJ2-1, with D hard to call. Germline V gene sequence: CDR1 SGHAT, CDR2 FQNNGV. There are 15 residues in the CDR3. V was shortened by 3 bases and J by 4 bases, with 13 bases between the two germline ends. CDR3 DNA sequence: TGTGCCAGCAGCTTCTTCACAGCTAGGTACAATGAGCAGTTCTTC. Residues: CASSFFTARYNEQFF.

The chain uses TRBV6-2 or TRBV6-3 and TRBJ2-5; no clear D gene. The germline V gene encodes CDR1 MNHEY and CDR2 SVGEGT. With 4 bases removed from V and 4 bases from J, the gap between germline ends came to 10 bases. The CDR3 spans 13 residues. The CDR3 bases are TGTGCCAGCAGTTTCAGTTGGGGAGAGACCCAGTACTTC. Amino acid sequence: CASSFSWGETQYF.

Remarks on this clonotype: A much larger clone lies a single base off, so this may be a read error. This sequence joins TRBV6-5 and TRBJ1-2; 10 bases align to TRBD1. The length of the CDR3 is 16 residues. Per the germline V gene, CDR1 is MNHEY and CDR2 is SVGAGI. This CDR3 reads CASIYVTGGINYGYTF. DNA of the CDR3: TGTGCCAGCATTTACGTGACAGGGGGCATTAACTATGGCTACACCTTC.

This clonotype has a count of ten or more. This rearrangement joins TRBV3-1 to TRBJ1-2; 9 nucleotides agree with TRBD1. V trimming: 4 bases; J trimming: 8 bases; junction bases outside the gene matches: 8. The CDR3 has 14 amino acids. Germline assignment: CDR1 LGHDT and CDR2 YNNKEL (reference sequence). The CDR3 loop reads CASSLAGTGKGYTF. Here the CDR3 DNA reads TGTGCCAGCAGCCTCGCCGGGACAGGGAAAGGCTACACCTTC.

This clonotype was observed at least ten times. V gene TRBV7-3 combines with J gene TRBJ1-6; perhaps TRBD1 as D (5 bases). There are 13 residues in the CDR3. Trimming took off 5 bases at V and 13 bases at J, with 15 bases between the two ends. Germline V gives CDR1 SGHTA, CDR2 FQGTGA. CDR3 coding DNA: TGTGCCAGCAGCCCGGGCCGAGAGGGGCCCCTCCACTTT. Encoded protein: CASSPGREGPLHF.

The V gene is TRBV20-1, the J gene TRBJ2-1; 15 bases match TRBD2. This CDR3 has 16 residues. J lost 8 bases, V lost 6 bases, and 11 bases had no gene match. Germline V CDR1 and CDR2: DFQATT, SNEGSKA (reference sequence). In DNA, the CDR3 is TGCAGTGCGATGGGACTAGCGGGAGGCGGGTACTATGAGCAGTTCTTC. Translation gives CSAMGLAGGGYYEQFF.

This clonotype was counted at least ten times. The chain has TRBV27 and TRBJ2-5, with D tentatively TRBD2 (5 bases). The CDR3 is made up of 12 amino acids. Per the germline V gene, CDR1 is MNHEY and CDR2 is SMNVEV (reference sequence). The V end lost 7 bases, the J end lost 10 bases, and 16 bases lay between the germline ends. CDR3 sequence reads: CASTSHAGGQYF. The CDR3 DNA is TGTGCCAGCACCTCCCATGCCGGAGGCCAGTACTTC.

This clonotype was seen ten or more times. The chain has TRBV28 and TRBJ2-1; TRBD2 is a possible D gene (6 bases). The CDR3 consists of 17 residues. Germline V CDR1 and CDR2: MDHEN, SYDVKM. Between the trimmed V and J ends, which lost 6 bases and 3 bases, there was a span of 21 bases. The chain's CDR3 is CASRPTVGEANYNEQFF. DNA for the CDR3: TGTGCCAGCAGGCCCACCGTAGGGGAGGCCAACTACAATGAGCAGTTCTTC.

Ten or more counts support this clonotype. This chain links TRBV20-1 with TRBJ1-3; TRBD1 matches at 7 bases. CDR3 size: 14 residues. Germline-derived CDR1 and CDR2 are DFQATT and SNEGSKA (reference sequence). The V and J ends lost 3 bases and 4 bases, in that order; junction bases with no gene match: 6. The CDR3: CSASNPGGGNTIYF. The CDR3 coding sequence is TGCAGTGCTAGTAATCCAGGGGGAGGAAACACCATATATTTT.

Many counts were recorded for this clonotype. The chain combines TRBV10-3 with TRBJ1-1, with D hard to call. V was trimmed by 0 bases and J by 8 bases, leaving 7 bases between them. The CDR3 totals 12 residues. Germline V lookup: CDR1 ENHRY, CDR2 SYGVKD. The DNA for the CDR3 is TGTGCCATCAGTGAGTCGGACGGCGAAGCTTTCTTT. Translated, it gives CAISESDGEAFF.

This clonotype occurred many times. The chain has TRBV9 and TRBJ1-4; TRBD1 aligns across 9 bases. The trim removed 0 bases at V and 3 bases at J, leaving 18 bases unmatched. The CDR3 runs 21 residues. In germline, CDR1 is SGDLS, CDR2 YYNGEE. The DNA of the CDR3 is TGTGCCAGCAGCGTAGTCGGAACCCGGGACAGGGAGCCGAGGGCTAATGAAAAACTGTTTTTT. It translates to CASSVVGTRDREPRANEKLFF.

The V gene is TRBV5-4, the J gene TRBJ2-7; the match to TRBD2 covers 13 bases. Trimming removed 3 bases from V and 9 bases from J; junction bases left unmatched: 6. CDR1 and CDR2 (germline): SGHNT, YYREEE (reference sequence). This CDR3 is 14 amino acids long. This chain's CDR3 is CASSSGGTSGTQYF. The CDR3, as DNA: TGTGCCAGCAGCTCCGGCGGGACTAGCGGGACGCAGTACTTC.

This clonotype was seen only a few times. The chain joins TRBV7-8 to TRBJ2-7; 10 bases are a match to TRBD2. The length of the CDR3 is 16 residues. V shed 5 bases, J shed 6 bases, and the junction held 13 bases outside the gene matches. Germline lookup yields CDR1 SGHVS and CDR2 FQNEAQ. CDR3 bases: TGTGCCAGCAGCACCCATTTTATCGAGCGGGAGGGCGAGCAGTACTTC. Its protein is CASSTHFIEREGEQYF. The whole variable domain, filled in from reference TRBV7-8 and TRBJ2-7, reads GAGVSQSPRYKVAKRGQDVALRCDPISGHVSLFWYQQALGQGPEFLTYFQNEAQLDKSGLPSDRFFAERPEGSVSTLKIQRTQQEDSAVYLCASSTHFIEREGEQYFGPGTRLTVT.

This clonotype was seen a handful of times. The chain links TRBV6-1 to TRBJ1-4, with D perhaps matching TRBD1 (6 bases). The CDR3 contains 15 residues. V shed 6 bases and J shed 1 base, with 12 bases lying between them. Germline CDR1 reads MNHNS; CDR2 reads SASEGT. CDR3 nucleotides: TGTGCCAGCAGGAGACAGGCTCGAACTAATGAAAAACTGTTTTTT. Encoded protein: CASRRQARTNEKLFF.

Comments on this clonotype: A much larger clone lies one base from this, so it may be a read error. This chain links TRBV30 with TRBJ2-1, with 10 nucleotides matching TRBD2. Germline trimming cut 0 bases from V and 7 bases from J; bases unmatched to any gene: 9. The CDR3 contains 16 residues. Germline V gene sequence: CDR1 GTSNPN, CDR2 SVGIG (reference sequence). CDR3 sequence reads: CAWSVRSGRAMNEQFF. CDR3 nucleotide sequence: TGTGCCTGGAGTGTACGGAGCGGGAGGGCCATGAATGAGCAGTTCTTC.

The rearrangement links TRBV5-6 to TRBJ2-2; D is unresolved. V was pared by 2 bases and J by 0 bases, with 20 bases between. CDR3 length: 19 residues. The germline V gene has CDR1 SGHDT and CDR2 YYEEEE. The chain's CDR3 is CASSFDRLETRANTGELFF. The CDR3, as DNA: TGTGCCAGCAGCTTTGACCGATTAGAGACAAGAGCGAACACCGGGGAGCTGTTTTTT.

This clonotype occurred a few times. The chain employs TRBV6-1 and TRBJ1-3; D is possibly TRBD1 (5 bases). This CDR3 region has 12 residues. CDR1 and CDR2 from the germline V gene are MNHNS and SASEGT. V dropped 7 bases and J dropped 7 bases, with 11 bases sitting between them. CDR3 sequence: CASKDMGNTIYF. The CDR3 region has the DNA TGTGCCAGCAAGGACATGGGGAACACCATATATTTT.

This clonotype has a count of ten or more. The CDR3 here is CASSYSRADLRNEQFF. In nucleotides, the CDR3 is TGTGCCAGCAGTTACTCGCGGGCGGACCTCAGGAATGAGCAGTTCTTC. The rearrangement joins TRBV6-5 to TRBJ2-1, with D tentatively TRBD2 (5 bases). CDR1 and CDR2 (germline): MNHEY, SVGAGI. Trimming removed 0 bases from V and 7 bases from J, with 16 bases in between. This CDR3 contains 16 residues.

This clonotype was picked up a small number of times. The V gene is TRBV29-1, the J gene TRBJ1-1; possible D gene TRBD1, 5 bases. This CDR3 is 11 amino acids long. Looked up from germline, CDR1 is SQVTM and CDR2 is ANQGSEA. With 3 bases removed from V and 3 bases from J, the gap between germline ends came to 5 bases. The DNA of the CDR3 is TGCAGCGTTGAGGGGGACACTGAAGCTTTCTTT. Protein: CSVEGDTEAFF.

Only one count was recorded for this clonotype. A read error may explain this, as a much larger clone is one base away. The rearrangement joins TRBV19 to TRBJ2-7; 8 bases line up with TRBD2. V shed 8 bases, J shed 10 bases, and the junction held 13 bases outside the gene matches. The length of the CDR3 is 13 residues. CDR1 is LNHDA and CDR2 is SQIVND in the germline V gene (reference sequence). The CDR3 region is CASCSGGNQLQYF. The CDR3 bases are TGTGCCAGTTGCAGCGGGGGCAATCAGTTACAGTACTTC.

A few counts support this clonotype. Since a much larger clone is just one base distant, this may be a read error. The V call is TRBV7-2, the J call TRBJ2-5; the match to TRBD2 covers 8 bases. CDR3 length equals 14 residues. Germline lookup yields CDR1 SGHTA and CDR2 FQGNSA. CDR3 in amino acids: CASSRGGSQGTQYF. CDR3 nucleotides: TGTGCCAGCAGCCGGGGGGGCAGCCAAGGGACCCAGTACTTC.

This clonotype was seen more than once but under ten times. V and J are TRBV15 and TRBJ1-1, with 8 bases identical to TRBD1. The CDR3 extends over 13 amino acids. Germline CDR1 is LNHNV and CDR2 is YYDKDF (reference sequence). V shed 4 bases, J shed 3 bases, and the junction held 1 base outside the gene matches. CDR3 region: CATSIQGDTEAFF. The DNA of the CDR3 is TGTGCCACCAGCATACAGGGGGACACTGAAGCTTTCTTT.

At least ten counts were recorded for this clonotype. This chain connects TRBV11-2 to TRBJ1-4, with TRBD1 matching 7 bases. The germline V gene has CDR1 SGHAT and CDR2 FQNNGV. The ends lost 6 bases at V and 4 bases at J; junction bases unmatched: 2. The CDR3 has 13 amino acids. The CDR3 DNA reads TGTGCCAGCAGGACAGGGATTAATGAAAAACTGTTTTTT. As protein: CASRTGINEKLFF.

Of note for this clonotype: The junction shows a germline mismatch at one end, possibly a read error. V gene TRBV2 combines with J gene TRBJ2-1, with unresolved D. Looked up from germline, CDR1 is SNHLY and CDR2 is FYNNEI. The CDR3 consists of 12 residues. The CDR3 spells CATPGSYNEQSF. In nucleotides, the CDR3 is TGTGCCACCCCCGGCAGTTACAATGAGCAGTCCTTC.

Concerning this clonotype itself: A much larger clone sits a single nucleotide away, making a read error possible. The CDR3 coding sequence is TGTGCCAGCAGTTCCCGGGCGGTGAACACTGAAGCTTTCTTT. Residues: CASSSRAVNTEAFF. The rearrangement uses TRBV27 and TRBJ1-1; D is uncertain. This CDR3 is 14 amino acids long. Germline lookup yields CDR1 MNHEY and CDR2 SMNVEV (reference sequence). The ends were cut back, 4 bases at V and 0 bases at J, with 9 bases in the middle.

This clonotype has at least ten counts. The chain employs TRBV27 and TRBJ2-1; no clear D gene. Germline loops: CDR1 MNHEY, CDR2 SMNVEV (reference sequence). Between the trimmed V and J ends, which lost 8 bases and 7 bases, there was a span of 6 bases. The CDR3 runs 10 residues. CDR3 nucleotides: TGTGCCAGCGGAATTAATGAGCAGTTCTTC. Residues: CASGINEQFF.

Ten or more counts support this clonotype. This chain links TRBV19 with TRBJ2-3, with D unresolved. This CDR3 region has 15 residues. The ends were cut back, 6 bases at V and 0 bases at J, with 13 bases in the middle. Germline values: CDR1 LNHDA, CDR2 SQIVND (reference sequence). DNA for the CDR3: TGTGCCAGTAGGTCGGGTTTAGCTAGCACAGATACGCAGTATTTT. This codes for CASRSGLASTDTQYF.

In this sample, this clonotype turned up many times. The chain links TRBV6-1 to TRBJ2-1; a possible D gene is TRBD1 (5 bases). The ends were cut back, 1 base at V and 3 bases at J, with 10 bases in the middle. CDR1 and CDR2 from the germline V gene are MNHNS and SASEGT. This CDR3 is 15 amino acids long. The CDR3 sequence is CASSEGVGDYNEQFF. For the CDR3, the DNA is TGTGCCAGCAGTGAAGGGGTAGGGGACTACAATGAGCAGTTCTTC.